The 11 T cell receptor beta chains below come from one sample, sequenced in a study of T cell responses to AZD1222 COVID-19 vaccine. Assay used: immunoSEQ multiplex PCR; TCRdb lists only in-frame clones, some missing. Seen here are roughly 200,000 clones, roughly 91% observed once, and the top ten hold more than 0.8%. Sequenced material: peripheral blood, taken on day 0 of MenACWY control vaccination. The receptor set was obtained from an adult in good health.

This chain connects TRBV6-5 to TRBJ2-2; D not certain. CDR1 and CDR2 from the germline V gene are MNHEY and SVGAGI. The CDR3 extends over 15 amino acids. Trimming shortened V by 6 bases and J by 5 bases, and 16 bases separated the two germline ends. CDR3 in amino acids: CASSEAHRPTGELFF. CDR3 sequence (DNA): TGTGCCAGCAGCGAGGCCCATAGACCGACCGGGGAGCTGTTTTTT.

CDR3 sequence (DNA): TGTGCCAGCTCACCACGGGAGCTCGGCCAGCCCCAGCATTTT. Amino acid sequence: CASSPRELGQPQHF. V and J are TRBV18 and TRBJ1-5; D uncertain. V was clipped by 1 base and J by 7 bases, with 11 bases between them. The CDR3 sequence is 14 residues long. Germline-derived CDR1 and CDR2 are KGHSH and LQKENI.

The chain carries TRBV6-5 and TRBJ1-3, with D uncertain. The CDR3 extends over 15 amino acids. V was pared by 6 bases and J by 0 bases, with 12 bases between. Germline V gene data show CDR1 as MNHEY and CDR2 as SVGAGI. CDR3 in DNA: TGTGCCAGCAGCCCCGACCGGTACTCTGGAAACACCATATATTTT. Translation gives CASSPDRYSGNTIYF.

This chain links TRBV6-1 with TRBJ1-6; maybe TRBD1 (6 bases). Trimming removed 3 bases from V and 7 bases from J, with 13 bases in between. The length of the CDR3 is 15 residues. Germline CDR1 MNHNS, CDR2 SASEGT. The CDR3 protein is CASSEGGRANSPLHF. The CDR3 DNA reads as TGTGCCAGCAGTGAGGGGGGCAGGGCAAATTCACCCCTCCACTTT.

The V gene is TRBV18, the J gene TRBJ1-1, with unresolved D. CDR1 and CDR2 (germline): KGHSH, LQKENI. This CDR3 has 16 residues. V lost 2 bases and J lost 0, with 13 bases in between. The CDR3, as DNA: TGTGCCAGCTCACCAACCGGACTCGTCATGAACACTGAAGCTTTCTTT. Translating it yields CASSPTGLVMNTEAFF.

J is TRBJ1-1 and V is TRBV6-5; possibly TRBD1 for D (6 bases). Germline assignment: CDR1 MNHEY and CDR2 SVGAGI. V gave up 6 bases and J gave up 3 bases, with 17 bases separating them. The CDR3 totals 15 residues. The CDR3 spells CASSHSTGSHTEAFF. The CDR3 nucleotides read TGTGCCAGCAGCCACTCAACAGGGAGTCACACTGAAGCTTTCTTT.

This chain connects TRBV19 to TRBJ1-3; D not resolved. The CDR3 spans 14 residues. The germline V gene encodes CDR1 LNHDA and CDR2 SQIVND (reference sequence). The V end was cut by 4 bases, the J end by 4 bases, with 11 bases between. CDR3 protein: CASSKDGGGNTIYF. DNA of the CDR3: TGTGCCAGTAGTAAGGACGGCGGAGGAAACACCATATATTTT.

Regarding this clone: The sample carries other DNA sequences with the same CDR3. The chain has TRBV7-2 and TRBJ2-5, with unresolved D. Germline CDR1 SGHTA, CDR2 FQGNSA. The V and J ends lost 1 base and 4 bases respectively, with 7 bases between them. This CDR3 comprises 13 residues. The CDR3 spells CASSLGRGETQYF. The CDR3 DNA follows: TGTGCCAGCAGCTTAGGGCGTGGAGAGACCCAGTACTTC.

V usage is TRBV7-9 and J usage is TRBJ1-2, with 9 bases aligning to TRBD1. In germline, CDR1 is SEHNR, CDR2 FQNEAQ (reference sequence). The CDR3 covers 15 residues. V trimming: 4 bases; J trimming: 5 bases; junction bases outside the gene matches: 8. The CDR3 DNA reads TGTGCCAGCAGCTCGGGGACAGGGACCTCGTATGGCTACACCTTC. Its translation: CASSSGTGTSYGYTF.

The chain is built from TRBV12-5 and TRBJ1-1; 7 positions agree with TRBD1. CDR3 length: 16 residues. Germline lookup yields CDR1 LGHNT and CDR2 FRNRAP. The ends lost 2 bases at V and 6 bases at J; junction bases unmatched: 12. CDR3 protein: CASGLTLTGTFAEAFF. CDR3 coding DNA: TGTGCTAGTGGTTTGACCCTGACAGGGACTTTCGCTGAAGCTTTCTTT.

V gene TRBV18 combines with J gene TRBJ1-3; D gene uncertain. Germline values: CDR1 KGHSH, CDR2 LQKENI. The CDR3 sequence is 15 residues long. Trimming took 0 bases from V and 2 from J, leaving 8 bases between them. The CDR3 here is CASSPPSMAGNTIYF. The CDR3 coding sequence is TGTGCCAGCTCACCACCTAGCATGGCTGGAAACACCATATATTTT.